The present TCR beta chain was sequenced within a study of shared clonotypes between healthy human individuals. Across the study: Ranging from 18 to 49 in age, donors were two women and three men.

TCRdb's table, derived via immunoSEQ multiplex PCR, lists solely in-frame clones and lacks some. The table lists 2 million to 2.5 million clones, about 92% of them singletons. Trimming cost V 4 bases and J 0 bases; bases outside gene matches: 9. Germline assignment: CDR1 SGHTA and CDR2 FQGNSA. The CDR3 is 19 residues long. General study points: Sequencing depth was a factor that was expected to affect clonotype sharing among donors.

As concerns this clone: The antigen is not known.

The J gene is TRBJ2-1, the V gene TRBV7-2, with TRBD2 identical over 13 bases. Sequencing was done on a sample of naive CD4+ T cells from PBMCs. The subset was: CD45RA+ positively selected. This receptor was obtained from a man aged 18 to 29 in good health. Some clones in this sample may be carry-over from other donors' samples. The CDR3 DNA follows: TGTGCCAGCAGCTCGCCGGGACTAGCGGGATCTAGCTCCTACAATGAGCAGTTCTTC. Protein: CASSSPGLAGSSSYNEQFF.